Sequencing of this TCR beta chain was carried out in a study of T cell responses to AZD1222 COVID-19 vaccine. This CDR3 is built from 15 residues. CDR1 MGHRA and CDR2 YSYEKL come from the germline V gene. V was pared by 0 bases and J by 3 bases, with 12 bases between. Profiled with immunoSEQ multiplex PCR; TCRdb holds only in-frame clones, not every one. Here the sample spans around 90,000 clones, 70% to 90% being singletons. The sequence was collected from an adult in good health. This chain connects TRBV4-1 to TRBJ2-7; no clear D gene. The sequencing used peripheral blood, collected on day 0 of AZD1222 vaccination. The CDR3 region is CASSQDLLSSYEQYF. The DNA of the CDR3 is TGCGCCAGCAGCCAAGATCTCTTGTCCAGCTACGAGCAGTACTTC.